The 22 T cell receptor beta chains below were found in one sample sequenced in a study of beta chain features in type 1 diabetes. Study-wide results and caveats: Shorter TCRB CDR3s, moderately but significantly so, were found in Type 1 diabetes patients in all four CD4+ subsets.

Sequencing targeted expressed TCRB transcripts, as all isolated RNA had been reverse transcribed. Clones were read by immunoSEQ multiplex PCR, and TCRdb kept only the in-frame ones, dropping some. Among approximately 43,000 clones listed, over 50% were seen once. For these receptors, no antigen is known. The sequencing sample was made of Tregs from blood. The source of these receptors is a man aged 25-40 years with type 1 diabetes. Some clones in this sample may be carry-over from other donors' samples.

This sequence joins TRBV10-3 and TRBJ1-5; TRBD1 matches at 7 bases. The CDR3 extends over 15 amino acids. Trimming removed 10 bases from V and 6 bases from J; junction bases left unmatched: 15. Germline V lookup: CDR1 ENHRY, CDR2 SYGVKD. This chain's CDR3 is CASSRGQINRQPQHF. The CDR3 DNA reads TGTGCCAGCAGCAGGGGACAGATCAATCGTCAGCCCCAGCATTTT.

This clone was observed a few times. The chain carries TRBV2 and TRBJ2-7; perhaps TRBD1 as D (5 bases). CDR1 SNHLY and CDR2 FYNNEI come from the germline V gene. This CDR3 region has 13 residues. The V end lost 4 bases, the J end lost 3 bases, and 10 bases lay between the germline ends. CDR3 amino acids: CASSVRQSYEQYF. CDR3 nucleotide sequence: TGTGCCAGCAGTGTGAGACAGAGCTACGAGCAGTACTTC.

This clone turned up a few times. The chain combines TRBV7-9 with TRBJ2-1; 10 nucleotides match TRBD2. After removal of 7 bases from V and 7 bases from J, the junction contained 10 bases not matched to a gene. Germline CDR1 reads SEHNR; CDR2 reads FQNEAQ (reference sequence). The CDR3 is 15 residues long. The DNA for the CDR3 is TGTGCCAGCAACCCCAGCGGGGGGGCGAGAAATGAGCAGTTCTTC. It translates to CASNPSGGARNEQFF.

The chain uses TRBV4-3 and TRBJ2-3, with D possibly TRBD2 on 6 matching bases. CDR1 and CDR2 from the germline V gene are LGHNA and YSLEER. V gave up 2 bases and J gave up 0 bases, with 18 bases separating them. This CDR3 comprises 18 residues. CDR3 DNA sequence: TGCGCCAGCAGCCAACGACTTCGGAGTAGCGGTAGCACAGATACGCAGTATTTT. As protein: CASSQRLRSSGSTDTQYF.

The genes are TRBV2 and TRBJ1-6, with a tentative D call TRBD1 (5 bases). V dropped 8 bases and J dropped 7 bases, with 6 bases sitting between them. The CDR3 runs 11 residues. Looked up from germline, CDR1 is SNHLY and CDR2 is FYNNEI. The CDR3 bases are TGTGCCAGCGGGGGGAATTCACCCCTCCACTTT. As protein: CASGGNSPLHF.

This chain joins TRBV29-1 and TRBJ2-1, with D perhaps matching TRBD2 (5 bases). Germline V gene lookup returns CDR1 SQVTM and CDR2 ANQGSEA. V was clipped by 6 bases and J by 1 base, with 10 bases between them. The CDR3 sequence is 13 residues long. The CDR3 DNA reads as TGCAGCGTCATCAGCGGATCCTACAATGAGCAGTTCTTC. Residues: CSVISGSYNEQFF.

This clone has a handful of counts. The rearrangement joins TRBV7-2 to TRBJ2-1; 9 nucleotides match TRBD2. The V and J ends lost 5 bases and 12 bases, in that order; junction bases with no gene match: 17. The CDR3 totals 16 residues. Germline loops: CDR1 SGHTA, CDR2 FQGNSA. The CDR3 loop is CASSPLLAGSLLGQFF. As DNA, the CDR3 is TGTGCCAGCAGCCCGCTTCTAGCGGGATCTCTACTAGGGCAGTTCTTC.

The J gene is TRBJ2-7, the V gene TRBV7-9; the D gene is possibly TRBD2 (5 bases). Germline CDR1 and CDR2: SEHNR and FQNEAQ (reference sequence). Deletions cut 4 bases from V and 5 bases from J, with 15 bases between. The CDR3 contains 14 residues. The CDR3 nucleotides read TGTGCCAGCAGCTCGCCTAGCAGCTTGGACGAGCAGTACTTC. As protein: CASSSPSSLDEQYF.

V is TRBV27 and J is TRBJ2-1, with 8 bases fitting TRBD2. Unmatched junction bases numbered 13, after V lost 6 bases and J lost 9 bases. In germline, CDR1 is MNHEY, CDR2 SMNVEV (reference sequence). The CDR3 consists of 15 residues. CDR3 protein: CASSRGGLRYAEQFF. DNA for the CDR3: TGTGCCAGCAGCCGGGGGGGACTAAGATACGCTGAGCAGTTCTTC.

This sequence joins TRBV5-1 and TRBJ2-1; D remains ambiguous. CDR3 length equals 13 residues. CDR1 and CDR2 from the germline V gene are SGHRS and YFSETQ. V was cut by 4 bases and J by 0 bases, with 5 bases left in between. The CDR3 DNA reads TGCGCCAGCAGCCCAGACTCCTACAATGAGCAGTTCTTC. It is translated as CASSPDSYNEQFF.

The chain uses TRBV7-8 and TRBJ2-2; 10 positions match TRBD2. Germline CDR1 and CDR2: SGHVS and FQNEAQ. Germline trimming cut 8 bases from V and 5 bases from J; bases unmatched to any gene: 11. The CDR3 length is 16 residues. CDR3 bases: TGTGCCAGCCGGCTAGCTAGCGGGGGTATTACCGGGGAGCTGTTTTTT. Translating gives CASRLASGGITGELFF.

Regarding this clone: The junction shows a germline mismatch at one end, possibly a read error. This chain links TRBV7-2 with TRBJ2-1, with D possibly being TRBD1 (6 bases). The CDR3 is 13 residues long. Per the germline V gene, CDR1 is SGHTA and CDR2 is FQGNSA. DNA of the CDR3: TGTGCCAGCGGCTTGCGACAGGCCAATGAGCAGTTCTTC. This sequence encodes CASGLRQANEQFF.

The chain is built from TRBV28 and TRBJ1-4; TRBD1 matches 8 bases. V shed 5 bases, J shed 5 bases, and the junction held 7 bases outside the gene matches. The CDR3 contains 15 residues. Germline V lookup: CDR1 MDHEN, CDR2 SYDVKM. In DNA, the CDR3 is TGTGCCAGCAGTGCCCTACAGGGGGGGAATGAAAAACTGTTTTTT. This sequence encodes CASSALQGGNEKLFF. Drawing the rest from reference TRBV28 and TRBJ1-4, the complete variable domain is DVKVTQSSRYLVKRTGEKVFLECVQDMDHENMFWYRQDPGLGLRLIYFSYDVKMKEKGDIPEGYSVSREKKERFSLILESASTNQTSMYLCASSALQGGNEKLFFGSGTQLSVL.

The rearrangement joins TRBV10-3 to TRBJ1-2; TRBD1 matches 7 bases. V lost 3 bases and J lost 2; bases outside the gene matches: 3. Per germline, CDR1 ENHRY and CDR2 SYGVKD. The CDR3 extends over 14 amino acids. The DNA for the CDR3 is TGTGCCATCAGTGAAGGGGGCGACAACTATGGCTACACCTTC. Translated: CAISEGGDNYGYTF.

The V call is TRBV6-5, the J call TRBJ2-5; 8 bases are a match to TRBD1. Judging by the DNA end, TRBJ2-7 fits better; the J call may be wrong. The germline gives CDR1 MNHEY, CDR2 SVGAGI. CDR3 length: 15 residues. The CDR3: CASSRTGRGSYEQYF. As DNA, the CDR3 is TGTGCCAGCAGTCGGACAGGGCGAGGGTCCTACGAGCAGTACTTC.

This clone was detected a few times. V and J are TRBV7-2 and TRBJ1-5; perhaps TRBD1 as D (6 bases). Trimming removed 3 bases from V and 6 bases from J, with 15 bases in between. Germline V gene data show CDR1 as SGHTA and CDR2 as FQGNSA. This CDR3 spans 15 amino acids. The CDR3 DNA is TGTGCCAGCAGCTTTGCAGGGGTGCATGGTCAGCCCCAGCATTTT. It specifies CASSFAGVHGQPQHF.

The genes are TRBV29-1 and TRBJ2-4; perhaps TRBD2 as D (5 bases). Trimming took 5 bases from V and 10 from J, leaving 18 bases between them. CDR1 and CDR2 (germline): SQVTM, ANQGSEA. This CDR3 is 13 amino acids long. CDR3 residues: CSVIGQHRGIQYF. The CDR3 region has the DNA TGCAGCGTTATCGGGCAGCACCGAGGGATTCAGTACTTC. The full variable domain, in which reference TRBV29-1 and TRBJ2-4 provide the parts outside the CDR3, is SAVISQKPSRDICQRGTSLTIQCQVDSQVTMMFWYRQQPGQSLTLIATANQGSEATYESGFVIDKFPISRPNLTFSTLTVSNMSPEDSSIYLCSVIGQHRGIQYFGAGTRLSVL.

This clone came up a few times. This sequence joins TRBV9 and TRBJ2-3; 11 bases match TRBD2. The germline gives CDR1 SGDLS, CDR2 YYNGEE. The V segment lost 1 base and the J segment 5 bases; nucleotides outside the gene matches: 6. The CDR3 length is 16 residues. CDR3 residues: CASSVLAGGPEDTQYF. The CDR3 DNA follows: TGTGCCAGCAGCGTATTAGCGGGGGGGCCGGAAGATACGCAGTATTTT.

This sequence joins TRBV5-5 and TRBJ2-2; D gene unclear. CDR3 length equals 13 residues. Germline V gives CDR1 SGHKS, CDR2 YYEKEE (reference sequence). V was shortened by 6 bases and J by 5 bases, with 11 bases between the two germline ends. Here the CDR3 DNA reads TGTGCCAGCACCAGTGAGGTTACCGGGGAGCTGTTTTTT. It yields the protein CASTSEVTGELFF.

This sequence joins TRBV2 and TRBJ2-7, with D possibly being TRBD1 (6 bases). V lost 8 bases to trimming and J lost 2 bases, with 13 bases between them. Germline CDR1 and CDR2: SNHLY and FYNNEI. This CDR3 is 13 amino acids long. The CDR3, as DNA: TGTGCCAGCTCCCCGGACAGAACCTACGAGCAGTACTTC. Protein product: CASSPDRTYEQYF.

V is TRBV29-1 and J is TRBJ2-3; 11 bases fit TRBD2. Per the germline V gene, CDR1 is SQVTM and CDR2 is ANQGSEA. Trimming took 6 bases from V and 6 from J; bases not matched to a gene: 11. The CDR3 runs 15 residues. The CDR3 region is CSVTVAGGPGDTQYF. CDR3 nucleotide sequence: TGCAGCGTAACGGTAGCGGGGGGGCCAGGGGATACGCAGTATTTT.

This chain links TRBV21-1 with TRBJ2-7; the DNA was not compared with TRBD2, the D call given in the table. TRBV21-1 is noted as a pseudogene. CDR3 length equals 14 residues. The CDR3 coding sequence is TGTGCCAGCAGCAAAGTCGGAGGGGCCTACGAGCAGTACTTC. This codes for CASSKVGGAYEQYF.